This T cell receptor beta chain was profiled in a study of blood T cell repertoires in COVID-19. Study as a whole: The study drew acute and convalescent COVID-19 samples from the United States, Italy and Spain. Sample material is recorded as cDNA or gDNA derived from T cells, B-cell-depleted T cells, or PBMCs.

The V and J ends lost 3 bases and 2 bases, in that order; junction bases with no gene match: 3. The germline CDR1 and CDR2 sequences are KGHSH and LQKENI. The CDR3 consists of 15 residues. In the original analysis: The assay estimated nucleated cells by amplifying reference gene primers. The repertoire was sequenced with immunoSEQ multiplex PCR; TCRdb's copy has only in-frame clones and lacks some. Clone size and V and J calls were adopted from that table, with D and trimming inferred from the DNA. The table has about 310,000 clones, 85% to 90% seen once; the top ten hold about a tenth. The chain is built from TRBV18 and TRBJ2-3, with TRBD2 identical over 9 bases. The sample comprised PBMCs or T cells enriched from blood (not recorded which). The origin of this receptor is a woman in her thirties who had recovered from COVID-19. CDR3 region: CASSPGTSPTDTQYF. The DNA for the CDR3 is TGTGCCAGCTCACCGGGGACTAGCCCCACAGATACGCAGTATTTT.